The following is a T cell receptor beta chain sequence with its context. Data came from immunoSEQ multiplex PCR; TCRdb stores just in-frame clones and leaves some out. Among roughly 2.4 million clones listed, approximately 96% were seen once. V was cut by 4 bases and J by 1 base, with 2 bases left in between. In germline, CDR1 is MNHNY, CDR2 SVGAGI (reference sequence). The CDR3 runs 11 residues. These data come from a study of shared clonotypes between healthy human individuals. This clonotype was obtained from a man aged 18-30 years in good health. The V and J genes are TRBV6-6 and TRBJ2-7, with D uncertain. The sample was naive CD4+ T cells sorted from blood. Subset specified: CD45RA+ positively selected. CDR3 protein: CASSWSYEQYF. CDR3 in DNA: TGTGCCAGCAGTTGGTCCTACGAGCAGTACTTC.